The T cell receptor (beta chain) described here comes from a study of HIV-infected children after antiretroviral therapy interruption. Study-wide background: Weeks 0, 48 and 150 were sampled under continuous treatment. General study points: Naive CD4+ CDR3 sharing between time points fell after interruption began.

In its sample, this clonotype was seen many times. The antigen remains unidentified. RNA-based 3' RACE libraries used unique molecular identifiers. One entry per CDR3 protein results from TCRdb running MiXCR on the 3' RACE reads. Among about 89,000 distinct CDR3 sequences, approximately 6.9% were seen once, and the ten largest hold about 1.1%. Described treatment: PENTA 11 planned treatment interruption arm or continuous ART arm. Participants had taken at least three-drug ART for at least 24 weeks. Samples needed at least 5 million viable cryopreserved PBMCs. The CDR3 sequence is 12 residues long. The germline V and J ends were trimmed by 4 bases and 4 bases, with 8 bases remaining between them. The germline V gene encodes CDR1 WSHSY and CDR2 SAAADI.

Here the sequenced sample was CD45RA+ CD4+ T cells from PBMCs, pooled from several time points, taken from a donor given antiretroviral therapy, either interrupted or continuous. The subset here: naive CD4+ CD45RA+ CD45RO- T cells. The chain joins TRBV10-2 to TRBJ2-7, with D unclear. The sequence was obtained from a pool of human donors with HIV. The CDR3 coding sequence is TGCGCCAGCAGTGCCGGTAATTACGAGCAGTACTTC. Translating gives CASSAGNYEQYF.